The 5 T cell receptor beta chains listed next were all sequenced from one sample in a study of response to subunit inactivated influenza vaccine. Using its own MiXCR run on the RT-PCR reads, TCRdb lists one record per CDR3 protein. Of under 750,000 distinct CDR3 sequences listed, about an eighth are singletons. The source material was PBMCs from blood, sampled on the day of vaccination. Receptors were obtained from a man aged 50-59 years who received an inactivated influenza vaccine.

This chain links TRBV5-1 with TRBJ2-5; 9 bases line up with TRBD1. The CDR3 is 17 residues long. V lost 0 bases and J lost 2; bases outside the gene matches: 8. Germline V lookup: CDR1 SGHRS, CDR2 YFSETQ. The CDR3 nucleotides are TGCGCCAGCAGCTTGGGACAGGGGGTCCTATATCAAGAGACCCAGTACTTC. Residues: CASSLGQGVLYQETQYF.

In the case of this clonotype: Given a much more abundant clone one base away, this may be a read error. V gene TRBV5-1 combines with J gene TRBJ2-1; D is possibly TRBD1 or TRBD2 (6 bases each). Germline V CDR1 and CDR2: SGHRS, YFSETQ. The CDR3 consists of 12 residues. The CDR3 nucleotides are TGCGCCATCAGCATACAGGGAGGTGAGCAGTTCTTC. Its protein is CAISIQGGEQFF.

The rearrangement uses TRBV28 and TRBJ2-1; unclear D gene. CDR3 length: 12 residues. Germline-derived CDR1 and CDR2 are MDHEN and SYDVKM. Trimming removed 8 bases at V and 2 bases at J, with 7 bases between. CDR3 sequence: CASRNAYNEQFF. The CDR3 coding sequence is TGTGCCAGCCGAAATGCCTACAATGAGCAGTTCTTC. Supplemented by reference TRBV28 and TRBJ2-1, the full variable domain reads DVKVTQSSRYLVKRTGEKVFLECVQDMDHENMFWYRQDPGLGLRLIYFSYDVKMKEKGDIPEGYSVSREKKERFSLILESASTNQTSMYLCASRNAYNEQFFGPGTRLTVL.

This clonotype was observed many times. This rearrangement joins TRBV7-2 to TRBJ2-5, with 8 bases lining up with TRBD2. The J segment lost 2 bases and the V segment lost 5 bases, leaving 10 bases of the junction unmatched. Germline lookup yields CDR1 SGHTA and CDR2 FQGNSA. This CDR3 has 16 amino acids. CDR3: CASSAQRGRFQETQYF. CDR3 nucleotide sequence: TGTGCCAGCAGCGCTCAGCGGGGGAGGTTTCAAGAGACCCAGTACTTC. The variable domain in full, with the rest retrieved from reference TRBV7-2 and TRBJ2-5, is GAGVSQSPSNKVTEKGKDVELRCDPISGHTALYWYRQSLGQGLEFLIYFQGNSAPDKSGLPSDRFSAERTGGSVSTLTIQRTQQEDSAVYLCASSAQRGRFQETQYFGPGTRLLVL.

CDR3 region: CASSFAQGRGETQYF. The CDR3 DNA reads as TGTGCCAGCAGTTTCGCCCAGGGCCGAGGAGAGACCCAGTACTTC. This chain joins TRBV28 and TRBJ2-5; weak D call: TRBD1 (5 bases). The CDR3 has 15 residues. Germline V gene sequence: CDR1 MDHEN, CDR2 SYDVKM. Trimming pared 3 bases from V and 4 bases from J, leaving 15 bases between. Full variable domain (outside the CDR3, taken from reference TRBV28 and TRBJ2-5): DVKVTQSSRYLVKRTGEKVFLECVQDMDHENMFWYRQDPGLGLRLIYFSYDVKMKEKGDIPEGYSVSREKKERFSLILESASTNQTSMYLCASSFAQGRGETQYFGPGTRLLVL.